This is a list of T cell receptor beta chains from one sample in a study of OX40 agonist ivuxolimab in advanced cancers. Using immunoSEQ multiplex PCR, the repertoire was profiled, and TCRdb retains in-frame clones only, with some absent. Of about 15,000 clones in the sample, about 81% were seen once. Source: CD4+ or CD8+ T cells sorted from blood, taken in a trial of the OX40 agonist ivuxolimab. The receptors here all came from an adult with an advanced solid tumor such as melanoma, head and neck, liver or kidney cancer. Both conserved end residues are part of each CDR3. D genes are given only for firm matches. The size of a clone is reported for some rows only, either as once, few or many, or as a class for expanded clones.

>.|.|TRBV19|TRBJ1-3
TGTGCCACCTCCACGGGATTCTCTGGAAACACCATATATTTT
CATSTGFSGNTIYF
>TRBD1|.|TRBV5-4|TRBJ2-1
TGTGCCAGCAGCTTAGTCTTCGGGACAGGGGGCTCCTACAATGAGCAGTTCTTC
CASSLVFGTGGSYNEQFF
>.|.|TRBV2|TRBJ2-5
TGTGCCAGCAGTGAAATCGGCCCGAAGAGGGGCGATGAGTACTTC
CASSEIGPKRGDEYF
>.|.|TRBV28|TRBJ1-2
TGTGCCAGCAGTTTCGGAATTAACTATGGCTACACCTTC
CASSFGINYGYTF
>.|.|TRBV20-1|TRBJ1-2
TGCAGTGCTAACTATGGCTACACCTTC
CSANYGYTF
>.|.|TRBV6-4|TRBJ2-2
TGTGCCAGCAGTGCACGCTCCGATGCACTAGGTCGAATGGCAACCGGGGAGCTGTTTTTT
CASSARSDALGRMATGELFF
>TRBD2|.|TRBV7-9|TRBJ2-5
TGTGCCAGCAGCCCGACGACGGGGGGACTCCAAGAGACCCAGTACTTC
CASSPTTGGLQETQYF
>TRBD2|.|TRBV4-3|TRBJ2-1
TGCGCCAGCAGCCAAGACTGGACTAGCTCGGGTGAGGAGCAGTTCTTC
CASSQDWTSSGEEQFF
>.|.|TRBV7-9|TRBJ1-1
TGTGCCAGCAGCTCCTCCTCCTCGGCAGGGTGGGACCTTGAAGCTTTCTTT
CASSSSSSAGWDLEAFF
>.|few|TRBV15|TRBJ2-3
TGTGCCACCAGCACACAAACAGGATTCACAGATACGCAGTATTTT
CATSTQTGFTDTQYF
>.|few|TRBV7-8|TRBJ1-3
TGTGCCAGCAGCTCCTACAGGGTCTCCTCTGGAAACACCATATATTTT
CASSSYRVSSGNTIYF
>.|.|TRBV28|TRBJ1-5
TGTGCCAGCAGTTTTAGGACGGACGGCAATCAGCCCCAGCATTTT
CASSFRTDGNQPQHF
>.|.|TRBV5-1|TRBJ2-6
TGCGCCAGCAGCTTGGTGACGGGGGAACTCTCTGGGGCCAACGTCCTGACTTTC
CASSLVTGELSGANVLTF
>.|.|TRBV4-1|TRBJ2-5
TGCGCCAGCAGCCATGGACAGAGTAGGGAGACCCAGTACTTC
CASSHGQSRETQYF
>.|.|TRBV4-3|TRBJ2-7
TGCGCCAGCAGCCAAGATGCCACGACCTACGAGCAGTACTTC
CASSQDATTYEQYF
>TRBD1|.|TRBV27|TRBJ1-4
TGTGCCAGCAGTTTATTTTTCCCCGACAGGGGAAACGAAAAACTGTTTTTT
CASSLFFPDRGNEKLFF
>TRBD1|.|TRBV10-3|TRBJ2-5
TGTGCCATCTCCCGGGACAGGGACGAGACCCAGTACTTC
CAISRDRDETQYF
>TRBD2|.|TRBV5-8|TRBJ2-7
TGTGCCAGCAGCGGCGAGGGACTAGCCGCGGTCCTCGGGGAGCAGTACTTC
CASSGEGLAAVLGEQYF
>.|.|TRBV19|TRBJ1-4
TGTGCCAGTAGTACAGCCGGAGTTGATGAAAAACTGTTTTTT
CASSTAGVDEKLFF
>TRBD2|.|TRBV28|TRBJ2-1
TGTGCCAGCAGGCTAGCGGGAGCCTACAATGAGCAGTTCTTC
CASRLAGAYNEQFF
>.|few|TRBV7-2|TRBJ2-1
TGTGCCAGCGCGGACTTAGGGGGCAATGAGCAGTTCTTC
CASADLGGNEQFF
>.|.|TRBV28|TRBJ1-2
TGTGCCAGCAGTACCGACAGACTTCGGGGTGGCTACACCTTC
CASSTDRLRGGYTF
>TRBD2|medium-sized|TRBV27|TRBJ2-7
TGTGCCAGCAGTTCACTGACTAGCGGGGGGCTCGGGCAGTACTTC
CASSSLTSGGLGQYF
>TRBD1|.|TRBV27|TRBJ1-1
TGTGCCAGCAGTTTGGTAGGGGGCGGATACACTGAAGCTTTCTTT
CASSLVGGGYTEAFF
>.|.|TRBV7-8|TRBJ1-2
TGTGCCAGCAGCCAACCAGGGGATGGCTACACCTTC
CASSQPGDGYTF
>.|.|TRBV5-6|TRBJ1-1
TGTGCCAGCAGTAAACCGGGACGGTTGAACACTGAAGCTTTCTTT
CASSKPGRLNTEAFF
>.|.|TRBV5-1|TRBJ2-7
TGCGCCAGCTCGTGGGTTAGCGAGAACTACGAGCAGTACTTC
CASSWVSENYEQYF
>.|.|TRBV19|TRBJ2-7
TGTGCCAGTAGTATAGGACAGTTCTTGGGTGAGGACGAGCAGTACTTC
CASSIGQFLGEDEQYF
>.|.|TRBV6-6|TRBJ2-5
TGTGCCATCTCACAGGGACTCCAAGAGACCCAGTACTTC
CAISQGLQETQYF